This T cell receptor (beta chain) was found in a study of vaccination effects on CD4 cells after COVID-19. Study details: Post-vaccine specimens arrived a median 72 days past the second dose. General study findings and limits: Convalescent patients were scarce, and early post-infection timepoints were absent. There was only 1 of 255 vaccine-induced clones in healthy vaccinees that cross-reacted with common cold coronaviruses.

Measured with immunoSEQ multiplex PCR; TCRdb has only the in-frame clones, and not every one. The data hold nearly 45,000 clones, with roughly 72% observed a single time. An approximately 10-day culture period preceded the isolation of CD4+ T cells. The cohort was immunized with two doses of either the BNT162b2 or mRNA-1273 vaccine. Vaccinated recipients, who were negative for nucleocapsid antibodies, had no history of SARS-CoV-2 infection. The CDR3 contains 14 residues. Trimming took off 4 bases at V and 8 bases at J, with 14 bases between the two ends. In germline, CDR1 is LGHDT, CDR2 YNNKEL (reference sequence). Comment on this clone: What it recognizes is unknown.

The receptor was derived from a human donor who received a COVID-19 vaccine. The chain uses TRBV3-1 (or the pseudogene TRBV3-2) and TRBJ2-2; D is undetermined. Source: CD4+ T cells from PBMCs cultured without peptide, taken after COVID-19 vaccination. Written as DNA, the CDR3 is TGTGCCAGCAGCCTTATGGCCGACGGGGGGGAGCTGTTTTTT. Amino acids: CASSLMADGGELFF.